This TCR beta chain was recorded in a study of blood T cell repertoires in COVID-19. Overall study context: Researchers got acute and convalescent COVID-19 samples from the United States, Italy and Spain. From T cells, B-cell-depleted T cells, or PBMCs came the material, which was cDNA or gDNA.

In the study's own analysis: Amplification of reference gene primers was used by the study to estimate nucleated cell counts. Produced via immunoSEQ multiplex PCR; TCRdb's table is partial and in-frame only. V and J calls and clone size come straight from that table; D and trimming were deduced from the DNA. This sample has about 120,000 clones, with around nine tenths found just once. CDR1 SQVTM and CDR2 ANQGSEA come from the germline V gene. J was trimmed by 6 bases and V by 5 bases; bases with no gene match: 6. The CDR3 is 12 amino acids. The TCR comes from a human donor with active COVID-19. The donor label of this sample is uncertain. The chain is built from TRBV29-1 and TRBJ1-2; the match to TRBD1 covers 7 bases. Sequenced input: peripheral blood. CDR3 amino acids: CSVSTGNHGYTF. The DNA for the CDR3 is TGCAGCGTTTCGACAGGGAACCATGGCTACACCTTC. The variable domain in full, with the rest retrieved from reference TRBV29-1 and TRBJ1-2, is SAVISQKPSRDICQRGTSLTIQCQVDSQVTMMFWYRQQPGQSLTLIATANQGSEATYESGFVIDKFPISRPNLTFSTLTVSNMSPEDSSIYLCSVSTGNHGYTFGSGTRLTVV.